One sample yielded the 21 T cell receptor beta chains listed below, sequenced in a study of cytomegalovirus exposure and HLA in healthy donors. PCR employed 60 Vbeta and 13 Jbeta primers. The protocol was immunoSEQ multiplex PCR, while the TCRdb copy is restricted to in-frame clones and leaves out a portion. The repertoire has about 170,000 clones, roughly 71% of them found once; the top ten carry under 3%. Material: PBMCs. The receptors here all came from a woman aged 45-65 years in good health and CMV-seropositive.

This clone has a single count. In DNA, the CDR3 is TGTGCCAGCAGTCTCGGCCGGGACATCTCATATGGCTACACCTTC. Translating it yields CASSLGRDISYGYTF. V usage is TRBV6-1 and J usage is TRBJ1-2; possibly TRBD1 for D (6 bases). Germline CDR1 is MNHNS and CDR2 is SASEGT. The V and J ends lost 5 bases and 5 bases respectively, with 18 bases between them. CDR3 size: 15 residues.

The chain has TRBV9 and TRBJ2-2; TRBD1 agrees at 10 bases. The CDR3 is 17 residues long. The V gene's germline CDR1 is SGDLS and CDR2 YYNGEE. The V and J ends lost 4 bases and 4 bases, in that order; junction bases with no gene match: 10. CDR3 DNA sequence: TGTGCCAGCAGCCGCACTGACAGGGGGCAGGGCACCGGGGAGCTGTTTTTT. This encodes CASSRTDRGQGTGELFF.

The chain carries TRBV4-1 and TRBJ1-1; tentative D call: TRBD1 (5 bases). CDR3 size: 14 residues. With 5 bases removed from V and 0 bases from J, the gap between germline ends came to 10 bases. Germline values: CDR1 MGHRA, CDR2 YSYEKL. CDR3 sequence reads: CASSAGGVNTEAFF. The CDR3 coding sequence is TGCGCCAGCAGCGCCGGGGGTGTGAACACTGAAGCTTTCTTT.

This clone appeared a single time. The rearrangement uses TRBV29-1 and TRBJ1-1, with 8 bases aligning to TRBD1. This CDR3 contains 13 residues. Unmatched junction bases numbered 9, after V lost 6 bases and J lost 6 bases. Germline CDR1 reads SQVTM; CDR2 reads ANQGSEA. CDR3 sequence reads: CSVDTGQGPEAFF. Written as DNA, the CDR3 is TGCAGCGTCGATACCGGACAGGGTCCTGAAGCTTTCTTT.

The genes are TRBV11-1 and TRBJ2-3; D gene unclear. V lost 0 bases and J 4 bases, leaving 11 bases between the germline ends. The germline gives CDR1 SGHAT, CDR2 FQDESV (reference sequence). The CDR3 has 15 amino acids. The CDR3 loop is CASSLAPSSADTQYF. The CDR3 region has the DNA TGTGCCAGCAGCTTAGCCCCGTCCTCCGCAGATACGCAGTATTTT.

V usage is TRBV7-2 and J usage is TRBJ1-3; 7 bases are shared with TRBD1. This CDR3 spans 16 amino acids. The junction had 3 bases not matched to a gene; V was cut back by 1 base and J by 0 bases. Germline assignment: CDR1 SGHTA and CDR2 FQGNSA. The CDR3 reads CASSLGGQSSGNTIYF. The CDR3 nucleotides are TGTGCCAGCAGCTTAGGGGGACAGAGCTCTGGAAACACCATATATTTT.

The genes are TRBV19 and TRBJ1-5, with TRBD1 identical over 7 bases. CDR3 length equals 17 residues. The V segment lost 10 bases and the J segment 3 bases; nucleotides outside the gene matches: 18. CDR1 is LNHDA, CDR2 SQIVND, per germline (reference sequence). The CDR3 region is CATQSTGTGWINQPQHF. For the CDR3, the DNA is TGTGCCACCCAATCGACAGGGACGGGGTGGATCAATCAGCCCCAGCATTTT.

This clone was picked up a small number of times. The chain carries TRBV4-2 and TRBJ2-2, with 10 bases fitting TRBD2. The V and J ends lost 0 bases and 6 bases, in that order; junction bases with no gene match: 4. The CDR3 sequence is 16 residues long. Germline lookup yields CDR1 LGHNA and CDR2 YNFKEQ. The DNA of the CDR3 is TGTGCCAGCAGCCAAGAGTCGAGCGGGGGGGCCGGGGAGCTGTTTTTT. It yields the protein CASSQESSGGAGELFF.

The V gene is TRBV2, the J gene TRBJ2-2; D gene ambiguous. V lost 10 bases and J lost 1, with 4 bases in between. CDR1 is SNHLY, CDR2 FYNNEI, per germline. The length of the CDR3 is 11 residues. Written as DNA, the CDR3 is TGTGCCACCCAGAACACCGGGGAGCTGTTTTTT. Amino acids: CATQNTGELFF.

This chain joins TRBV7-7 and TRBJ2-5; D gene unclear. V was trimmed by 5 bases and J by 5 bases, leaving 15 bases between them. The CDR3 is made up of 14 amino acids. Germline CDR1 and CDR2: SSHAT and FNYEAQ (reference sequence). CDR3 DNA: TGTGCCAGCAGCCCCTCAGGTACGACGGAGACCCAGTACTTC. Protein product: CASSPSGTTETQYF.

V and J are TRBV29-1 and TRBJ1-2, with a tentative D call TRBD1 (6 bases). This CDR3 is 13 amino acids long. Germline CDR1 reads SQVTM; CDR2 reads ANQGSEA. Trimming removed 6 bases from V and 0 bases from J, with 11 bases in between. The CDR3 DNA follows: TGCAGCGTCGGACAGAAAGCTAACTATGGCTACACCTTC. It translates to CSVGQKANYGYTF.

This chain links TRBV11-2 with TRBJ2-5, with 8 bases identical to TRBD1. V gave up 5 bases and J gave up 2 bases; unmatched junction bases: 13. In germline, CDR1 is SGHAT, CDR2 FQNNGV. This CDR3 has 17 amino acids. DNA of the CDR3: TGTGCCAGCAGCCGAATCGCCGGGACAGGAGATCAAGAGACCCAGTACTTC. It yields the protein CASSRIAGTGDQETQYF.

As concerns this clone: The same CDR3 arises from other DNA sequences in this sample as well. V gene TRBV5-1 combines with J gene TRBJ1-6; tentative D call: TRBD1 (5 bases). CDR3 length equals 14 residues. Germline assignment: CDR1 SGHRS and CDR2 YFSETQ. V lost 0 bases, J lost 6 bases, and 7 bases lay in between. CDR3 protein: CASSLGQTNSPLHF. The CDR3 DNA sequence: TGCGCCAGCAGCTTGGGACAGACTAATTCACCCCTCCACTTT.

This chain uses TRBV19 with TRBJ1-2; D is perhaps TRBD1 (5 bases). The CDR3 runs to 13 residues. The germline gives CDR1 LNHDA, CDR2 SQIVND (reference sequence). The V gene lost 6 bases and the J gene lost 7 bases, with 15 bases spanning the gap. The CDR3 loop reads CASRDRGASGYTF. The CDR3 DNA follows: TGTGCCAGTAGAGACCGTGGGGCGAGTGGCTACACCTTC.

The chain combines TRBV29-1 with TRBJ2-5; TRBD2 might be the D (5 bases). V gave up 7 bases and J gave up 5 bases, with 17 bases separating them. CDR3 length: 13 residues. CDR1 and CDR2 (germline): SQVTM, ANQGSEA. CDR3 coding DNA: TGCAGCGAAAGACGGAACTCGGGGGAGACCCAGTACTTC. Residues: CSERRNSGETQYF.

In DNA, the CDR3 is TGCGCCAGCAGCTTGATGGGGGGGAACAATGAGCAGTTCTTC. Translating gives CASSLMGGNNEQFF. The chain couples TRBV5-1 to TRBJ2-1; 7 bases map to TRBD2. V was pared by 1 base and J by 5 bases, with 3 bases of the junction left unmatched. The CDR3 spans 14 residues. From germline, CDR1 is SGHRS and CDR2 YFSETQ. Combining the CDR3 with reference TRBV5-1 and TRBJ2-1 gives the whole variable domain KAGVTQTPRYLIKTRGQQVTLSCSPISGHRSVSWYQQTPGQGLQFLFEYFSETQRNKGNFPGRFSGRQFSNSRSEMNVSTLELGDSALYLCASSLMGGNNEQFFGPGTRLTVL.

This chain connects TRBV6-6 to TRBJ2-3, with 10 bases aligning to TRBD2. J was trimmed by 6 bases and V by 0 bases; bases with no gene match: 6. This CDR3 contains 16 residues. CDR1 and CDR2 from the germline V gene are MNHNY and SVGAGI (reference sequence). CDR3 sequence reads: CASSYSSGGAVDTQYF. The DNA of the CDR3 is TGTGCCAGCAGTTACTCGAGCGGGGGGGCCGTCGATACGCAGTATTTT.

This chain uses TRBV6-1 with TRBJ2-7; perhaps TRBD2 as D (5 bases). The CDR3 spans 15 residues. The V gene lost 1 base and the J gene lost 5 bases, with 15 bases spanning the gap. Germline V gives CDR1 MNHNS, CDR2 SASEGT. CDR3 coding DNA: TGTGCCAGCAGTGAAGGGTTCTACCCCGGGGACGAGCAGTACTTC. Translation gives CASSEGFYPGDEQYF.

This sequence joins TRBV5-1 and TRBJ1-1; 7 nucleotides align to TRBD1. The CDR3 sequence is 15 residues long. CDR1 is SGHRS, CDR2 YFSETQ, per germline. V gave up 4 bases and J gave up 4 bases; unmatched junction bases: 10. DNA for the CDR3: TGCGCCAGCAGCCACCAGGGACAGACGATCACTGAAGCTTTCTTT. Translated, it gives CASSHQGQTITEAFF. Full variable domain (missing parts from reference TRBV5-1 and TRBJ1-1): KAGVTQTPRYLIKTRGQQVTLSCSPISGHRSVSWYQQTPGQGLQFLFEYFSETQRNKGNFPGRFSGRQFSNSRSEMNVSTLELGDSALYLCASSHQGQTITEAFFGQGTRLTVV.

The chain joins TRBV29-1 to TRBJ2-1; D ambiguous. The V gene's germline CDR1 is SQVTM and CDR2 ANQGSEA. This CDR3 comprises 13 residues. V was shortened by 5 bases and J by 1 base, with 9 bases between the two germline ends. The CDR3 DNA follows: TGCAGCGTTTGGAGTTTATCCTACAATGAGCAGTTCTTC. This codes for CSVWSLSYNEQFF.

For the CDR3, the DNA is TGTGCCACCAGCAGAGGTCGGGGACACGGCGACTACGAGCAGTACTTC. Protein: CATSRGRGHGDYEQYF. The V call is TRBV15, the J call TRBJ2-7; tentative D call: TRBD1 (6 bases). Germline CDR1 is LNHNV and CDR2 is YYDKDF (reference sequence). The germline V and J ends were trimmed by 1 base and 3 bases, with 16 bases remaining between them. This CDR3 has 16 amino acids.